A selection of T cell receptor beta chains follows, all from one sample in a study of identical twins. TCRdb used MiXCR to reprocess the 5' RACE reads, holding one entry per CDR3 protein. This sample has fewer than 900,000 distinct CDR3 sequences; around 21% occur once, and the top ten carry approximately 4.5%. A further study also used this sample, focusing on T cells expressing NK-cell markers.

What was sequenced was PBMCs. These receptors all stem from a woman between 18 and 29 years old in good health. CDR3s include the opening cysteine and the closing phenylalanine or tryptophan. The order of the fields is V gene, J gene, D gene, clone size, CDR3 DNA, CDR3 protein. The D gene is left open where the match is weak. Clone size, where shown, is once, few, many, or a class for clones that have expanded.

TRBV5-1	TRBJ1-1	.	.	TGCGCCAGCAGCGTGGCCGAGGGCACTGAAGCTTTCTTT	CASSVAEGTEAFF
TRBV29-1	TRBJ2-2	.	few	TGCAGCGTCCTCCGGGCCGTGAACACCGGGGAGCTGTTTTTT	CSVLRAVNTGELFF
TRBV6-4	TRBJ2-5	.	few	TGTGCCAGCAGTGTTTGTCACGGGACCCAGTACTTC	CASSVCHGTQYF
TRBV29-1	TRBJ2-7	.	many	TGCAGCGTTGACAGGAGCTCCTACGAGCAGTACTTC	CSVDRSSYEQYF
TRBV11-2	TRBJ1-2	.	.	TGTGCCAGCAGCCCCGATATGATTCCTAACTATGGCTACACCTTC	CASSPDMIPNYGYTF
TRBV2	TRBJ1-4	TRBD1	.	TGTGCCAGCGACGGGACAGCGGGCGAAAAACTGTTTTTT	CASDGTAGEKLFF
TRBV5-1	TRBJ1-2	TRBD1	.	TGCGCCAGCAGACACACCGGGACAGGGGGCTATGGCTACACCTTC	CASRHTGTGGYGYTF
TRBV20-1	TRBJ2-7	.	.	TGCAGTGCTCGGAGGGGCCTGTCCTACGAGCAGTACTTC	CSARRGLSYEQYF
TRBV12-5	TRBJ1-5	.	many	TGTGCTAGTGGTTTGGATAGAGGGAGGGAAAGCAATCAGCCCCAGCATTTT	CASGLDRGRESNQPQHF
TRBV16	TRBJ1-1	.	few	TGTGCCAGCAGCCCCTCTACGTTTTCCGAAGCTTTCTTT	CASSPSTFSEAFF
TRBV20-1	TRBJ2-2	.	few	TGCAGTGCTACCCGGGGATACACCGGGGAGCTGTTTTTT	CSATRGYTGELFF
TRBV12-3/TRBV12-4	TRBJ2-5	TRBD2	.	TGTGCCAGCAGTTCCTCCGGGACTAGCGGGGGGTGGGAGACCCAGTACTTC	CASSSSGTSGGWETQYF
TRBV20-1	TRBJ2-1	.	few	TGCAGTGCTAGGGAGCCGATCTCCTACAATGAGCAGTTCTTC	CSAREPISYNEQFF
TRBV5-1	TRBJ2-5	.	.	TGCGCCAGCAGCTCGATCCCGAGGCAATCCGAGACCCAGTACTTC	CASSSIPRQSETQYF
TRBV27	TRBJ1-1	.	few	TGTGCCAGCAGCCAGGGAGGGCCGAACACTGAAGCTTTCTTT	CASSQGGPNTEAFF
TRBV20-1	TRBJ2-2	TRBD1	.	TGCAGTGCTAGAAAGGACAGGGCCGGGGAGCTGTTTTTT	CSARKDRAGELFF
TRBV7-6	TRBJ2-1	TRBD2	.	TGTGCCAGCAGCAAAAAAACTAGCGGGGGGTTCATCTTC	CASSKKTSGGFIF
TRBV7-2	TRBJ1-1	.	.	TGTGCCAGCAGCCGCCCCGGGGGGACTGAAGCTTTCTTT	CASSRPGGTEAFF
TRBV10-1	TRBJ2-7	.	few	TGCGCCAGCAGTGAGTCTCGGGCTCCCACTCCCTACGAGCAGTACTTC	CASSESRAPTPYEQYF
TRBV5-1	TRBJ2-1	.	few	TGCGCCAGCAGCTTGGCGCCTAGCGATGAGCAGTTCTTC	CASSLAPSDEQFF
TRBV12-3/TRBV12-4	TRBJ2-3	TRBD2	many	TGTGCCAGCAGCCCCTGGACTAGCGGGAGGGCCGACGCACTTCCAGATACGCAGTATTTT	CASSPWTSGRADALPDTQYF
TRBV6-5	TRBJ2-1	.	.	TGTGCCAGCAGAGACGCCCCGAATGAGCAGTTCTTC	CASRDAPNEQFF
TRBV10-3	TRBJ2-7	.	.	TGTGCCATCAGGCGAAATAAGGGGGGAGACGAGCAGTACTTC	CAIRRNKGGDEQYF
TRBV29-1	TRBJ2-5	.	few	TGCAGCGTTGACCCGATCCCTCAAGAGACCCAGTACTTC	CSVDPIPQETQYF
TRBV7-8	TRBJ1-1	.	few	TGTGCCAGCAGCTTAGAGTGGGGGGTGGGGACTGAAGCTTTCTTT	CASSLEWGVGTEAFF
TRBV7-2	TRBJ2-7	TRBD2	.	TGTGCCAGCAGCTATCTAGCGGGAGAAACCTCCTACGAGCAGTACTTC	CASSYLAGETSYEQYF
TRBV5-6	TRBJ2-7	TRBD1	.	TGTGCCAGCAGCTTCACAGGGGCCACCTACGAGCAGTACTTC	CASSFTGATYEQYF
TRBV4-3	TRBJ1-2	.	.	TGCGCCAGCAGCCAGGGGCCGGGCAGGGCGAACTATGGCTACACCTTC	CASSQGPGRANYGYTF
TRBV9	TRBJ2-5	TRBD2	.	TGTGCCAGCAGCGTGGGACTAGCGGACATAAGTAGTGAGACCCAGTACTTC	CASSVGLADISSETQYF
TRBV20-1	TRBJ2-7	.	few	TGCAGTGCGAAGGAGGGACCTTACGAGCAGTACTTC	CSAKEGPYEQYF
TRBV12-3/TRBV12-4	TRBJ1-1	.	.	TGTGCCAGCAACCTAGGGAGGAACACTGAAGCTTTCTTT	CASNLGRNTEAFF
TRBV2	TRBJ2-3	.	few	TGTGCCAGCGGTATAGTCACAGATACGCAGTATTTT	CASGIVTDTQYF
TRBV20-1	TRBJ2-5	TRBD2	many	TGCAGTGTTCCTGATCTAGCGGGAGCGGGAGAGACCCAGTACTTC	CSVPDLAGAGETQYF
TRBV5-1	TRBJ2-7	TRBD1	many	TGCGCCAGCAGCTTGGCCGGGACAGGGGTACACGAGCAGTACTTC	CASSLAGTGVHEQYF
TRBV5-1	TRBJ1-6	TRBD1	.	TGCGCCAGCAGCTTCGGGACAGGGAAAATTAATTCACCCCTCCACTTT	CASSFGTGKINSPLHF
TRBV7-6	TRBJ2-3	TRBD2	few	TGTGCCAGCAGCCCGAGGCGGGAGGCAATTTCAGATACGCAGTATTTT	CASSPRREAISDTQYF
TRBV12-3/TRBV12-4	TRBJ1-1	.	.	TGTGCCAGCAGTTTACCCGCCGTAGGTGAAGCTTTCTTT	CASSLPAVGEAFF
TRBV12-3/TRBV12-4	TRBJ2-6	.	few	TGTGCCAGCAGTTTCGGGGGCAGGTTTGCCAACGTCCTGACTTTC	CASSFGGRFANVLTF
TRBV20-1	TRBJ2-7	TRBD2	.	TGCAGTGCCAGACTAGCGGGAGTGCGCTACGAGCAGTACTTC	CSARLAGVRYEQYF
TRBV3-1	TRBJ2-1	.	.	TGTGCCAGCAGCCAAGATTCCTGGGCGACCGAGCAGTTCTTC	CASSQDSWATEQFF
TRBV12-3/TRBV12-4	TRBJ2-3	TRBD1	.	TGTGCCAGCACCTGGGCTAGTCTCAGGGGGCAAGATACGCAGTATTTT	CASTWASLRGQDTQYF
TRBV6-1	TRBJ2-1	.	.	TGTGCCAGCAGGGAACCTAGGAATGAGCAGTTCTTC	CASREPRNEQFF
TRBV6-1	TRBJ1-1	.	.	TGTGCCATTAGGGGGAACACTGAAGCTTTCTTT	CAIRGNTEAFF
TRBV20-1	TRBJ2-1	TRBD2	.	TGCAGTGCCTTATATGCTAGCGGGAGTGGTTCCTACAATGAGCAGTTCTTC	CSALYASGSGSYNEQFF